The present entry profiles one T cell receptor (beta chain) with its context. What it binds is unknown. This record belongs to a study of T cell responses to AZD1222 COVID-19 vaccine. Study observations and caveats: Nearly half of spike-specific TCRs reportedly target variant regions that are unmutated in the B.1.351 and B.1.1.7 variants. When two AZD1222 doses had been given, Spike-specific TCR breadth and depth rose.

The V gene's germline CDR1 is MNHNS and CDR2 SASEGT. V shed 3 bases and J 6 bases; nucleotides not matched to a gene: 0. The CDR3 has 12 residues. The protocol was immunoSEQ multiplex PCR, while the TCRdb copy is restricted to in-frame clones and leaves out a portion. This sample carries about 110,000 clones, 80% to 95% of them seen once, and the ten largest clones take 6.2%. This receptor was identified in an adult who received the AZD1222 COVID-19 vaccine. This material consisted of peripheral blood, taken 28 days after the second AZD1222 dose. V is TRBV6-1 and J is TRBJ1-2; 8 nucleotides match TRBD1. The CDR3 nucleotides read TGTGCCAGCAGTGAGACAGGGGATGGCTACACCTTC. Protein sequence: CASSETGDGYTF.